This entry lists 32 T cell receptor beta chains sequenced from one sample in a study of T-cell memory formation after mild COVID-19. TCRdb re-derived calls from the 5' RACE reads in MiXCR, one entry per CDR3 protein. In the table there are under 150,000 distinct CDR3 sequences, 22% of which are singletons. Sample: PBMCs or a T cell subset sorted from them (not recorded which). The receptors originated from a man in his late teens or twenties who had mild COVID-19 (a few samples of this study predate the infection). Cell type and time point are not known.

The chain carries TRBV20-1 and TRBJ2-5; D gene unclear. V lost 1 base, J lost 2 bases, and 8 bases lay in between. The CDR3 covers 13 residues. Germline V CDR1 and CDR2: DFQATT, SNEGSKA (reference sequence). CDR3 nucleotides: TGCAGTGCTAGAGTGCCAACACAAGAGACCCAGTACTTC. Translating gives CSARVPTQETQYF.

This clonotype was found a few times. The V and J genes are TRBV29-1 and TRBJ2-7, with 9 bases lining up with TRBD1. In germline, CDR1 is SQVTM, CDR2 ANQGSEA. This CDR3 spans 17 amino acids. V shed 1 base, J shed 0 bases, and the junction held 10 bases outside the gene matches. CDR3 sequence reads: CSVEARTGEPGSYEQYF. The DNA of the CDR3 is TGCAGCGTTGAAGCCCGGACAGGGGAGCCAGGCTCCTACGAGCAGTACTTC.

This clonotype was detected ten times or more. The chain uses TRBV2 and TRBJ2-7; TRBD1 is a possible D gene (6 bases). The CDR3 is 13 amino acids. V gave up 7 bases and J gave up 0 bases, with 10 bases separating them. From germline, CDR1 is SNHLY and CDR2 FYNNEI. CDR3 DNA: TGTGCCAGCACCCGACAGGACTCCTACGAGCAGTACTTC. This sequence encodes CASTRQDSYEQYF.

This clonotype appeared a few times. This rearrangement joins TRBV15 to TRBJ1-1; D remains unclear. The V end lost 5 bases, the J end lost 1 base, and 8 bases lay between the germline ends. Germline-derived CDR1 and CDR2 are LNHNV and YYDKDF (reference sequence). The CDR3 covers 13 residues. The CDR3 DNA follows: TGTGCCACCAGCCCGACACCGAACACTGAAGCTTTCTTT. It translates to CATSPTPNTEAFF.

The genes are TRBV4-1 and TRBJ1-2, with a tentative D call TRBD1 (6 bases). With 0 bases removed from V and 6 bases from J, the gap between germline ends came to 14 bases. Germline V lookup: CDR1 MGHRA, CDR2 YSYEKL. This CDR3 has 15 residues. CDR3 in amino acids: CASSQDAQGLHGYTF. CDR3 DNA: TGCGCCAGCAGCCAAGATGCGCAGGGGCTTCATGGCTACACCTTC.

The J gene is TRBJ2-7, the V gene TRBV27; possible D gene TRBD1, 5 bases. Trimming took 7 bases from V and 2 from J, leaving 21 bases between them. This CDR3 region has 16 residues. From germline, CDR1 is MNHEY and CDR2 SMNVEV (reference sequence). CDR3 region: CASKLKGLTVTYEQYF. The CDR3 DNA sequence: TGTGCCAGCAAACTAAAGGGATTGACAGTCACCTACGAGCAGTACTTC.

This sequence joins TRBV29-1 and TRBJ2-3; D not resolved. The CDR3 has 11 residues. Trimming took 5 bases from V and 6 from J, leaving 9 bases between them. CDR1 is SQVTM, CDR2 ANQGSEA, per germline. The CDR3 here is CSVLHWDTQYF. The CDR3, as DNA: TGCAGCGTTTTGCACTGGGATACGCAGTATTTT.

The chain couples TRBV6-5 to TRBJ1-1; no firm D call. The germline V and J ends were trimmed by 5 bases and 4 bases, with 11 bases remaining between them. Germline assignment: CDR1 MNHEY and CDR2 SVGAGI. This CDR3 contains 13 residues. CDR3 sequence: CASSARGSTEAFF. CDR3 in DNA: TGTGCCAGCAGTGCCCGCGGGAGCACTGAAGCTTTCTTT.

The chain recombines TRBV6-1 with TRBJ1-4; D ambiguous. CDR1 and CDR2 from the germline V gene are MNHNS and SASEGT. The CDR3 runs to 15 residues. The ends were cut back, 2 bases at V and 8 bases at J, with 15 bases in the middle. For the CDR3, the DNA is TGTGCCAGCAGTGAAATGGGGAACGATTGGGAAAAACTGTTTTTT. Encoded protein: CASSEMGNDWEKLFF.

The chain links TRBV7-6 to TRBJ2-1; TRBD2 aligns across 11 bases. CDR1 and CDR2 from the germline V gene are SGHVS and FNYEAQ. CDR3 length: 18 residues. The V gene end was trimmed by 5 bases and the J gene end by 6 bases; junction bases not matched to a gene: 15. Here the CDR3 reads CASSPRVAGGPVLNEQFF. The CDR3 region has the DNA TGTGCCAGCAGCCCGAGGGTAGCGGGGGGGCCGGTTCTCAATGAGCAGTTCTTC.

This clonotype was seen more than once but under ten times. The chain has TRBV12-3 or TRBV12-4 and TRBJ2-5; TRBD2 is a possible D gene (7 bases). The CDR3 loop spans 14 amino acids. V dropped 5 bases and J dropped 5 bases, with 15 bases sitting between them. CDR3 nucleotide sequence: TGTGCCAGCAGTGACCTGGGGGGGCAGGAGACCCAGTACTTC. Amino acids: CASSDLGGQETQYF.

The V gene is TRBV20-1, the J gene TRBJ1-5, with 9 bases lining up with TRBD1. In germline, CDR1 is DFQATT, CDR2 SNEGSKA (reference sequence). The CDR3 has 15 amino acids. V shed 0 bases, J shed 7 bases, and the junction held 7 bases outside the gene matches. The chain's CDR3 is CSARDLGTGYQPQHF. DNA of the CDR3: TGCAGTGCTAGAGATTTAGGGACAGGGTACCAGCCCCAGCATTTT.

The V gene is TRBV27, the J gene TRBJ1-6, with D possibly matching TRBD1 (6 bases). V was cut by 6 bases and J by 7 bases, with 10 bases left in between. Germline V gene data show CDR1 as MNHEY and CDR2 as SMNVEV (reference sequence). The CDR3 totals 13 residues. CDR3 DNA sequence: TGTGCCAGCAGCACAGGGTGGAATTCACCCCTCCACTTT. Translated, it gives CASSTGWNSPLHF.

Only a few counts were recorded for this clonotype. At one boundary the junction diverges from the germline segment, which might be a read error. The chain couples TRBV7-7 to TRBJ2-1; a weak D match, TRBD2 (6 bases). The CDR3 is 13 residues long. Germline loops: CDR1 SSHAT, CDR2 FNYEAQ (reference sequence). CDR3 residues: CASSFKEAGEQFF. CDR3 DNA: TGTGCTAGCAGCTTTAAAGAAGCGGGTGAGCAGTTCTTC.

This chain connects TRBV14 to TRBJ2-5; TRBD2 agrees at 8 bases. The CDR3 runs 14 residues. Trimming took 5 bases from V and 2 from J; bases not matched to a gene: 4. Looked up from germline, CDR1 is SGHDN and CDR2 is FVKESK. The CDR3 DNA sequence: TGTGCCAGCAGCTCGGGGGGGCGACAAGAGACCCAGTACTTC. It specifies CASSSGGRQETQYF.

This clonotype was seen a single time. This CDR3 is CASSIGQGGHYEQYV. The CDR3 DNA sequence: TGTGCCAGCAGCATAGGACAGGGAGGTCACTACGAGCAGTACGTC. The chain couples TRBV7-2 to TRBJ2-7; 8 nucleotides align to TRBD1. The CDR3 runs to 15 residues. Per germline, CDR1 SGHTA and CDR2 FQGNSA. V lost 5 bases and J lost 3; bases outside the gene matches: 9.

The chain couples TRBV5-1 to TRBJ2-5; D is tentatively TRBD1 or TRBD2 (6 bases each). V lost 4 bases and J 4 bases, leaving 17 bases between the germline ends. In germline, CDR1 is SGHRS, CDR2 YFSETQ. The CDR3 contains 15 residues. The CDR3 DNA is TGCGCCAGCAGCGAGGGGGGAGTGTGGGGAGAGACCCAGTACTTC. Translation: CASSEGGVWGETQYF.

This clonotype showed up just a few times. The chain combines TRBV7-3 with TRBJ2-2; no definite D call. This CDR3 contains 12 residues. Trimming stripped 4 bases from V and 9 bases from J, with 9 bases between. Per germline, CDR1 SGHTA and CDR2 FQGTGA. The CDR3 DNA sequence: TGTGCCAGCAGCTCGGACGTCCGGGAGCTGTTTTTT. Protein product: CASSSDVRELFF.

The chain carries TRBV7-6 and TRBJ2-3; a weak D match, TRBD2 (7 bases). CDR1 is SGHVS, CDR2 FNYEAQ, per germline. The CDR3 consists of 13 residues. The V and J ends lost 5 bases and 6 bases respectively, with 12 bases between them. For the CDR3, the DNA is TGTGCCAGCAGCCGAGGGGGGGCGGATACGCAGTATTTT. Its protein is CASSRGGADTQYF.

V is TRBV29-1 and J is TRBJ2-2; 14 nucleotides agree with TRBD2. With V trimmed by 3 bases and J by 6 bases, 3 bases remained unmatched. Looked up from germline, CDR1 is SQVTM and CDR2 is ANQGSEA. The CDR3 sequence is 15 residues long. The CDR3 sequence: CSVDGLAGGSGELFF. The CDR3 nucleotides read TGCAGCGTTGACGGACTAGCGGGGGGATCCGGGGAGCTGTTTTTT.

This clonotype was seen only a few times. This rearrangement joins TRBV3-1 to TRBJ1-1, with D unclear. Trimming pared 0 bases from V and 7 bases from J, leaving 12 bases between. This CDR3 is built from 14 residues. Germline values: CDR1 LGHDT, CDR2 YNNKEL (reference sequence). CDR3 protein: CASSQDPPGIEAFF. The CDR3 coding sequence is TGTGCCAGCAGCCAAGATCCCCCAGGCATTGAAGCTTTCTTT. Supplemented by reference TRBV3-1 and TRBJ1-1, the full variable domain reads DTAVSQTPKYLVTQMGNDKSIKCEQNLGHDTMYWYKQDSKKFLKIMFSYNNKELIINETVPNRFSPKSPDKAHLNLHINSLELGDSAVYFCASSQDPPGIEAFFGQGTRLTVV.

The V call is TRBV29-1, the J call TRBJ2-1, with 8 bases aligning to TRBD2. CDR1 is SQVTM, CDR2 ANQGSEA, per germline. This CDR3 has 14 amino acids. The V and J ends lost 7 bases and 2 bases, in that order; junction bases with no gene match: 7. CDR3 amino acids: CSANGGAAYNEQFF. As DNA, the CDR3 is TGCAGCGCCAACGGGGGGGCCGCCTACAATGAGCAGTTCTTC.

The chain has TRBV19 and TRBJ2-2; 11 nucleotides match TRBD2. Germline V gene sequence: CDR1 LNHDA, CDR2 SQIVND (reference sequence). There are 15 residues in the CDR3. Unmatched junction bases numbered 6, after V lost 6 bases and J lost 6 bases. DNA of the CDR3: TGTGCCAGTAGATGGGGGACTAGCGGAGCCGGGGAGCTGTTTTTT. Translated: CASRWGTSGAGELFF.

This sequence joins TRBV7-9 and TRBJ1-6; D gene uncertain. This CDR3 contains 16 residues. The germline V gene encodes CDR1 SEHNR and CDR2 FQNEAQ (reference sequence). The germline V and J ends were trimmed by 5 bases and 0 bases, with 11 bases remaining between them. For the CDR3, the DNA is TGTGCCAGCAGCCCAGACGGCCCCTCCTATAATTCACCCCTCCACTTT. It codes for CASSPDGPSYNSPLHF.

The rearrangement uses TRBV4-2 and TRBJ2-7, with D hard to call. CDR1 is LGHNA and CDR2 is YNFKEQ in the germline V gene. The V end was cut by 0 bases, the J end by 3 bases, with 9 bases between. CDR3 size: 14 residues. The CDR3 sequence: CASSQDLGIYEQYF. The CDR3 region has the DNA TGTGCCAGCAGCCAAGATCTCGGAATCTACGAGCAGTACTTC.

This clonotype was picked up a small number of times. This sequence joins TRBV12-3 or TRBV12-4 and TRBJ1-1; perhaps TRBD1 as D (5 bases). Trimming removed 6 bases at V and 4 bases at J, with 9 bases between. This CDR3 is built from 12 residues. The DNA of the CDR3 is TGTGCCAGCAGGGCAGGGACCACTGAAGCTTTCTTT. This encodes CASRAGTTEAFF.

This clonotype was seen a few times. The chain carries TRBV6-2 or TRBV6-3 and TRBJ2-7; D not certain. The CDR3 is 13 amino acids. Germline V gene data show CDR1 as MNHEY and CDR2 as SVGEGT. The CDR3 DNA reads as TGTGCCAGCAGCTACTCAGGTTACTACGAGCAGTACGTC. Residues: CASSYSGYYEQYV.

This clonotype was recorded at least ten times. J is TRBJ2-3 and V is TRBV24-1; the D gene could be TRBD1 or TRBD2 (5 bases each). V lost 5 bases, J lost 2 bases, and 10 bases lay in between. Germline V gene data show CDR1 as KGHDR and CDR2 as SFDVKD. CDR3 length: 14 amino acids. In nucleotides, the CDR3 is TGTGCCACCAGTGGAGGGGAGCACACAGATACGCAGTATTTT. Its translation is CATSGGEHTDTQYF.

A few counts support this clonotype. CDR3 amino acids: CASSRQGADIQYF. In DNA form, the CDR3 reads TGTGCCAGCAGCCGACAGGGGGCGGACATTCAGTACTTC. The chain is built from TRBV14 and TRBJ2-4, with 10 bases matching TRBD1. CDR1 SGHDN and CDR2 FVKESK come from the germline V gene. J lost 8 bases, V lost 4 bases, and 2 bases had no gene match. This CDR3 has 13 residues.

This chain links TRBV6-2 or TRBV6-3 with TRBJ2-1; the D is unclear. V was shortened by 0 bases and J by 7 bases, with 7 bases between the two germline ends. Germline V gene sequence: CDR1 MNHEY, CDR2 SVGEGT. The CDR3 contains 13 residues. The CDR3 region has the DNA TGTGCCAGCAGTTACTCGTCGTCGAATGAGCAGTTCTTC. This translates into CASSYSSSNEQFF.

This clonotype has a handful of counts. The genes are TRBV24-1 and TRBJ1-2; 9 positions match TRBD1. The CDR3 covers 16 residues. Trimming at V came to 4 bases and at J to 4 bases, leaving 9 bases not matched to a gene. Germline V lookup: CDR1 KGHDR, CDR2 SFDVKD. CDR3 loop: CATSDPRGQGFYGYTF. CDR3 nucleotide sequence: TGTGCCACCAGTGACCCTCGGGGACAGGGTTTCTATGGCTACACCTTC.

This clonotype occurred a few times. The chain links TRBV6-2 or TRBV6-3 to TRBJ2-7; a possible D gene is TRBD2 (6 bases). V lost 2 bases and J lost 2, with 16 bases in between. The CDR3 consists of 16 residues. The germline V gene has CDR1 MNHEY and CDR2 SVGEGT. CDR3 loop: CASSYGPGTSAYEQYF. DNA of the CDR3: TGTGCCAGCAGTTACGGGCCCGGGACTTCTGCCTACGAGCAGTACTTC.